A single sample is the source of the 20 T cell receptor beta chains below, sequenced in a study of blood T cells in healthy people across ages. Next came a second PCR, run for roughly 7 to 12 cycles, which used a sample-barcoded 5' primer along with a J-beta primer mix. TCRdb ran MiXCR on the 5' RACE reads and lists one entry per CDR3 protein. The sample records over 1,500,000 distinct CDR3 sequences, around half being singletons. The source material was blood. The receptors shown here come from a middle-aged woman in good health.

This clonotype was detected only a few times. V usage is TRBV12-3 or TRBV12-4 and J usage is TRBJ2-3; D gene uncertain. This CDR3 region has 14 residues. Trimming pared 5 bases from V and 0 bases from J, leaving 9 bases between. The CDR3 here is CASSALPSTDTQYF. In DNA, the CDR3 is TGTGCCAGCAGTGCCCTACCTAGCACAGATACGCAGTATTTT.

CDR3 protein: CSTCGAQETQYF. The DNA for the CDR3 is TGCAGTACATGCGGAGCCCAAGAGACCCAGTACTTC. The chain uses TRBV20-1 and TRBJ2-5; no clear D gene. The length of the CDR3 is 12 residues. V was shortened by 8 bases and J by 1 base, with 11 bases between the two germline ends. Germline V gene lookup returns CDR1 DFQATT and CDR2 SNEGSKA (reference sequence).

The rearrangement uses TRBV4-1 and TRBJ2-5, with TRBD2 as a possible D gene (6 bases). The CDR3 has 15 amino acids. The germline gives CDR1 MGHRA, CDR2 YSYEKL. The V gene lost 0 bases and the J gene lost 3 bases, with 11 bases spanning the gap. For the CDR3, the DNA is TGCGCCAGCAGCCAAGATAGCGGTTTCGAAGAGACCCAGTACTTC. It is translated as CASSQDSGFEETQYF.

The chain uses TRBV6-5 and TRBJ1-5; D perhaps matches TRBD1 (5 bases). This CDR3 region has 15 residues. Germline CDR1 MNHEY, CDR2 SVGAGI. Trimming cost V 4 bases and J 3 bases, with 13 bases left between them. This CDR3 is CASSSRGLNNQPQHF. CDR3 DNA: TGTGCCAGCAGTTCAAGGGGCCTGAACAATCAGCCCCAGCATTTT.

This clonotype was counted a few times. V is TRBV4-3 and J is TRBJ1-2; D is possibly TRBD1 (5 bases). Germline assignment: CDR1 LGHNA and CDR2 YSLEER. The CDR3 spans 17 residues. V lost 0 bases and J 0 bases, leaving 14 bases between the germline ends. The CDR3 region has the DNA TGCGCCAGCAGCCAAGATACGATCATGGACACTAACTATGGCTACACCTTC. Protein sequence: CASSQDTIMDTNYGYTF.

This clonotype was seen more than once but under ten times. One base away lies a much larger clone, so this may be a sequencing read error. The chain carries TRBV20-1 and TRBJ1-2, with no clear D. Germline CDR1 DFQATT, CDR2 SNEGSKA (reference sequence). The V gene lost 3 bases and the J gene lost 0 bases, with 14 bases spanning the gap. The CDR3 covers 15 residues. The CDR3 DNA reads as TGCAGTGCTAGCCCCCCACAGCGACCTAACTATGGCTACACCTTC. Translated: CSASPPQRPNYGYTF.

This clonotype was counted once. The junction does not match germline at one end; this may be a read error. The gene calls are TRBV24-1 and TRBJ1-6; TRBD1 matches at 12 bases. CDR1 KGHDR and CDR2 SFDVKD come from the germline V gene. The CDR3 is 20 amino acids. In DNA form, the CDR3 reads TGTGTCACCAGTGATGGAGACCGGGACAGGGGGCGCGAAGTGCGTTCACCCCTCCACTTT. Translation: CVTSDGDRDRGREVRSPLHF.

The chain recombines TRBV6-5 with TRBJ2-3; 12 nucleotides match TRBD2. Trimming removed 6 bases from V and 4 bases from J; junction bases left unmatched: 5. The V gene's germline CDR1 is MNHEY and CDR2 SVGAGI. CDR3 length equals 15 residues. CDR3 sequence: CASRRLAGAADTQYF. CDR3 nucleotides: TGTGCCAGCAGAAGACTAGCGGGGGCGGCAGATACGCAGTATTTT.

This clonotype has more than one count but fewer than ten. The chain couples TRBV9 to TRBJ2-3, with 8 bases lining up with TRBD1. The CDR3 has 15 amino acids. In germline, CDR1 is SGDLS, CDR2 YYNGEE. The V and J ends lost 5 bases and 1 base, in that order; junction bases with no gene match: 6. The DNA of the CDR3 is TGTGCCAGCAGTGCCGACAGGGGCGGCACAGATACGCAGTATTTT. Its translation is CASSADRGGTDTQYF. The full variable domain, rest sourced from reference TRBV9 and TRBJ2-3, is DSGVTQTPKHLITATGQRVTLRCSPRSGDLSVYWYQQSLDQGLQFLIQYYNGEERAKGNILERFSAQQFPDLHSELNLSSLELGDSALYFCASSADRGGTDTQYFGPGTRLTVL.

The genes are TRBV12-3 or TRBV12-4 and TRBJ2-5; no firm D call. Trimming stripped 5 bases from V and 2 bases from J, with 18 bases between. The CDR3 sequence is 16 residues long. CDR3 sequence (DNA): TGTGCCAGCAGTCGCCCTCCGGACGCGGTACAAGAGACCCAGTACTTC. Amino acids: CASSRPPDAVQETQYF.

This clonotype was counted between two and nine times. This chain uses TRBV7-3 with TRBJ2-1, with 8 bases aligning to TRBD2. Trimming removed 3 bases from V and 8 bases from J; junction bases left unmatched: 12. The CDR3 covers 16 residues. Looked up from germline, CDR1 is SGHTA and CDR2 is FQGTGA. DNA of the CDR3: TGTGCCAGCAGCTTGGACGGGACTAGTCGGGCCTATGAGCAGTTCTTC. Translated: CASSLDGTSRAYEQFF.

This clonotype showed up just a few times. V gene TRBV5-1 combines with J gene TRBJ1-1, with D unclear. In germline, CDR1 is SGHRS, CDR2 YFSETQ. The CDR3 totals 14 residues. Trimming pared 2 bases from V and 1 base from J, leaving 9 bases between. This CDR3 reads CASSLLTENTEAFF. For the CDR3, the DNA is TGCGCCAGCAGCTTATTAACCGAGAACACTGAAGCTTTCTTT.

There are a few counts of this clonotype. The V gene is TRBV28, the J gene TRBJ2-5, with 7 bases that match TRBD2. The CDR3 spans 13 residues. Germline V CDR1 and CDR2: MDHEN, SYDVKM. V was pared by 11 bases and J by 4 bases, with 10 bases of the junction left unmatched. The CDR3 protein is CAGSAGLVETQYF. In nucleotides, the CDR3 is TGTGCCGGCTCTGCAGGACTAGTAGAGACCCAGTACTTC.

This chain uses TRBV7-2 with TRBJ1-4; possibly TRBD1 for D (5 bases). The V gene lost 5 bases and the J gene lost 3 bases, with 13 bases spanning the gap. There are 15 residues in the CDR3. CDR1 is SGHTA, CDR2 FQGNSA, per germline. This chain's CDR3 is CASSVRGPANEKLFF. The CDR3 DNA reads TGTGCCAGCAGCGTGAGGGGCCCGGCTAATGAAAAACTGTTTTTT.

This chain connects TRBV20-1 to TRBJ1-2, with TRBD1 identical over 7 bases. CDR3 size: 14 residues. Per germline, CDR1 DFQATT and CDR2 SNEGSKA (reference sequence). With 5 bases clipped from V and 5 bases from J, the junction kept 11 bases outside the gene matches. CDR3 amino acids: CSAPKEGQRYGYTF. The DNA of the CDR3 is TGCAGTGCTCCAAAGGAGGGACAGAGATATGGCTACACCTTC.

This clonotype was counted a few times. The DNA for the CDR3 is TGTGCCAGCAGTTCGTGGACAGGAAACCAAGAGACCCAGTACTTC. It yields the protein CASSSWTGNQETQYF. This chain links TRBV6-2 or TRBV6-3 with TRBJ2-5, with 7 bases identical to TRBD1. CDR1 MNHEY and CDR2 SVGEGT come from the germline V gene. Losses at the gene ends were 4 bases for V and 0 bases for J; bases not matched to a gene: 5. The CDR3 is made up of 15 amino acids.

The rearrangement uses TRBV6-5 and TRBJ1-4; 8 nucleotides match TRBD1. Germline CDR1 MNHEY, CDR2 SVGAGI. The CDR3 sequence is 15 residues long. Germline trimming cut 0 bases from V and 7 bases from J; bases unmatched to any gene: 4. The CDR3 reads CASSYSPGGSEKLFF. The CDR3 coding sequence is TGTGCCAGCAGTTACTCGCCAGGGGGCAGTGAAAAACTGTTTTTT.

The genes are TRBV5-6 and TRBJ2-5; D may be TRBD1 (5 bases). The J call is doubtful: the DNA matches TRBJ2-7 better. CDR3 size: 14 residues. Germline V lookup: CDR1 SGHDT, CDR2 YYEEEE. In nucleotides, the CDR3 is TGTGCCAGCAGCTCTCAGGGTCCCCCCTACGAGCAGTACTTC. The encoded protein is CASSSQGPPYEQYF.

The V call is TRBV4-3, the J call TRBJ2-1; 7 positions agree with TRBD1. Germline lookup yields CDR1 LGHNA and CDR2 YSLEER. CDR3 length equals 16 residues. V dropped 1 base and J dropped 2; count of bases not matched to a gene: 5. CDR3 nucleotide sequence: TGCGCCAGCAGCCAAGGGGGGACAGCCACCTACAATGAGCAGTTCTTC. Amino acids: CASSQGGTATYNEQFF.

The V gene is TRBV20-1, the J gene TRBJ2-7; 7 bases map to TRBD2. V shed 6 bases and J 3 bases; nucleotides not matched to a gene: 11. This CDR3 is 14 amino acids long. CDR1 DFQATT and CDR2 SNEGSKA come from the germline V gene (reference sequence). The DNA for the CDR3 is TGCAGTGCCCGGGGCCAGCGGGGCGGCTACGAGCAGTACTTC. It codes for CSARGQRGGYEQYF.